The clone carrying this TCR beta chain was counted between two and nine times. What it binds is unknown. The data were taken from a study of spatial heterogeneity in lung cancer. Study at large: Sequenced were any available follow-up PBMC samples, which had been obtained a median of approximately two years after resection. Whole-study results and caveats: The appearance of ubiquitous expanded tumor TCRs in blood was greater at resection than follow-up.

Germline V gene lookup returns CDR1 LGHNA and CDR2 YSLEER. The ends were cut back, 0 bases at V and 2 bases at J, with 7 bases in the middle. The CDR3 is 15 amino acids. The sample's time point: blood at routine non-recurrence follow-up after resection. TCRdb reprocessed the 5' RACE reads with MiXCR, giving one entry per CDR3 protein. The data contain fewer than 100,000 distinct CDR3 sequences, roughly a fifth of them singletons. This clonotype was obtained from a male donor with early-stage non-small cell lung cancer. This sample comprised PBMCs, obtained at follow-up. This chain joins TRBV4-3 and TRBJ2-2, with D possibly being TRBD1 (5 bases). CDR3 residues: CASSQEGLNTGELFF. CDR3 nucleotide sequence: TGCGCCAGCAGCCAAGAGGGGCTTAACACCGGGGAGCTGTTTTTT.